This paragraph reports one T cell receptor (beta chain). Its target is not known. The data originate from a study of vaccination effects on CD4 cells after COVID-19. Study-wide points: The study found marked clonal contraction of infection- and vaccine-induced clones late after vaccination. Early post-infection timepoints were absent, and convalescent patients were few.

After expansion with viral peptide pools in the ViraFEST assay, antigen-specific CD4+ T cells were sequenced. Cultured cells yielded isolated CD4+ T cells after about ten days. People in the vaccine group had not been infected with SARS-CoV-2 before, and their nucleocapsid antibodies were negative. Wells containing 1.5 million to 2.5 million PBMC each were cultured with around 9.1 IU/ml IL-2 and approximately 10 ug/ml peptides. Half the medium was replaced with IL-2 medium on days 3 and 7. This CDR3 comprises 12 residues. Looked up from germline, CDR1 is GTSNPN and CDR2 is SVGIG (reference sequence). V lost 4 bases to trimming and J lost 5 bases, with 8 bases between them. The repertoire was sequenced with immunoSEQ multiplex PCR; TCRdb's copy has only in-frame clones and lacks some. Of about 68,000 clones in the sample, about 80% were seen once.

The sequence came from a human donor who received a COVID-19 vaccine. The sample in question was CD4+ T cells from PBMCs cultured with SARS-CoV-2 spike peptides, obtained before COVID-19 vaccination. The rearrangement uses TRBV30 and TRBJ1-4, with D perhaps TRBD1 (6 bases). CDR3 in amino acids: CAWKGGNEKLFF. The CDR3 DNA follows: TGTGCCTGGAAAGGGGGGAATGAAAAACTGTTTTTT.